Shown below are 25 T cell receptor beta chains from a single sample sequenced in a study of blood T cell repertoires in COVID-19. Profiled with immunoSEQ multiplex PCR; TCRdb holds only in-frame clones, not every one. The sample holds about 280,000 clones; 88% are singletons and the top ten take 0.8% to 1%. The specimen sequenced was PBMCs or T cells enriched from blood (not recorded which). The receptors come from a young woman who had recovered from COVID-19.

The CDR3 DNA sequence: TGTGCCAGCAGACCCGGACAGGGGTTTGGGGAGCAGTACTTC. This translates into CASRPGQGFGEQYF. The genes are TRBV11-1 and TRBJ2-7; 9 nucleotides match TRBD1. Trimming took 6 bases from V and 7 from J; bases not matched to a gene: 10. Germline CDR1 and CDR2: SGHAT and FQDESV (reference sequence). This CDR3 region has 14 residues.

V is TRBV27 and J is TRBJ2-1, with 11 bases matching TRBD2. This CDR3 has 17 amino acids. Trimming at V came to 5 bases and at J to 4 bases, leaving 10 bases not matched to a gene. Germline CDR1 is MNHEY and CDR2 is SMNVEV (reference sequence). The CDR3 sequence is CASSLLWTSGPYNEQFF. The CDR3 DNA sequence: TGTGCCAGCAGTCTACTTTGGACTAGCGGGCCTTACAATGAGCAGTTCTTC.

The chain employs TRBV7-2 and TRBJ2-2; no definite D call. Germline CDR1 SGHTA, CDR2 FQGNSA. V shed 4 bases and J shed 1 base, with 4 bases lying between them. The CDR3 contains 13 residues. CDR3 in DNA: TGTGCCAGCAGCTCGTGGAACACCGGGGAGCTGTTTTTT. It is translated as CASSSWNTGELFF.

In this sample, this clone turned up a few times. The rearrangement uses TRBV28 and TRBJ2-6; TRBD2 matches at 10 bases. Losses at the gene ends were 2 bases for V and 0 bases for J; bases not matched to a gene: 4. In germline, CDR1 is MDHEN, CDR2 SYDVKM. CDR3 length: 18 residues. CDR3 protein: CASSLELAGDSGANVLTF. CDR3 DNA sequence: TGTGCCAGCAGTTTAGAGCTAGCGGGGGACTCTGGGGCCAACGTCCTGACTTTC.

The rearrangement links TRBV24-1 to TRBJ2-7; the match to TRBD2 covers 8 bases. CDR1 KGHDR and CDR2 SFDVKD come from the germline V gene. The CDR3 covers 15 residues. The junction had 11 bases not matched to a gene; V was cut back by 9 bases and J by 2 bases. The CDR3 protein is CATPGCGRTPYEQYF. The CDR3 DNA follows: TGTGCCACCCCAGGCTGCGGGAGGACACCCTACGAGCAGTACTTC.

The CDR3 nucleotides are TGTGCCAGCAGCGTAGTGCAAGCGGGAGAGCAGTTCTTC. Protein: CASSVVQAGEQFF. This chain connects TRBV9 to TRBJ2-1, with 7 bases aligning to TRBD2. Germline CDR1 is SGDLS and CDR2 is YYNGEE. V gave up 0 bases and J gave up 10 bases; unmatched junction bases: 4. The CDR3 spans 13 residues.

The chain uses TRBV7-9 and TRBJ2-2; TRBD2 is a possible D gene (6 bases). Trimming left V 5 bases short and J 7 bases short, with 20 bases between. From germline, CDR1 is SEHNR and CDR2 FQNEAQ (reference sequence). The CDR3 spans 16 residues. In nucleotides, the CDR3 is TGTGCCAGCAGCCCCCCAGGGAGCGGGCTGAACGGGGAGCTGTTTTTT. Protein product: CASSPPGSGLNGELFF.

The V and J genes are TRBV5-6 and TRBJ2-3; the D gene is possibly TRBD2 (5 bases). The germline gives CDR1 SGHDT, CDR2 YYEEEE. The germline V and J ends were trimmed by 4 bases and 2 bases, with 14 bases remaining between them. This CDR3 has 15 amino acids. CDR3 loop: CASSPGIPPTDTQYF. The CDR3 DNA reads as TGTGCCAGCAGCCCCGGGATCCCCCCCACAGATACGCAGTATTTT.

The CDR3 sequence: CASSSGNIQYF. The CDR3 coding sequence is TGTGCCAGCAGCTCCGGAAACATTCAGTACTTC. V is TRBV11-1 and J is TRBJ2-4; D is unclear. Germline loops: CDR1 SGHAT, CDR2 FQDESV (reference sequence). The CDR3 sequence is 11 residues long. Trimming shortened V by 4 bases and J by 6 bases, and 4 bases separated the two germline ends.

The V and J genes are TRBV10-2 and TRBJ2-1; TRBD1 is a possible D gene (6 bases). The length of the CDR3 is 12 residues. Germline CDR1 and CDR2: WSHSY and SAAADI. Trimming removed 7 bases from V and 9 bases from J, with 13 bases in between. The CDR3 sequence is CASNPQGGEQFF. For the CDR3, the DNA is TGCGCCAGCAACCCACAGGGTGGTGAGCAGTTCTTC.

The chain employs TRBV3-1 (or the pseudogene TRBV3-2) and TRBJ1-1; D not certain. The V gene lost 0 bases and the J gene lost 5 bases, with 13 bases spanning the gap. The length of the CDR3 is 15 residues. Germline V gives CDR1 LGHDT, CDR2 YNNKEL (reference sequence). The CDR3 DNA reads as TGTGCCAGCAGCCAAGATCGGGAGTGGTGGACTGAAGCTTTCTTT. Its protein product is CASSQDREWWTEAFF.

The rearrangement uses TRBV2 and TRBJ1-5; 9 bases align to TRBD1. The trim removed 3 bases at V and 6 bases at J, leaving 9 bases unmatched. Germline-derived CDR1 and CDR2 are SNHLY and FYNNEI. The CDR3 length is 16 residues. The CDR3 coding sequence is TGTGCCAGCAGTGATATTGGGACAGGGACGCGTCAGCCCCAGCATTTT. Encoded protein: CASSDIGTGTRQPQHF.

The CDR3 DNA is TGTGCCAGCAGTCCCAGAGGGGGCAGGGCTGAAGCTTTCTTT. Amino acid sequence: CASSPRGGRAEAFF. The gene calls are TRBV27 and TRBJ1-1, with TRBD1 matching over 7 bases. CDR3 size: 14 residues. Unmatched junction bases numbered 9, after V lost 5 bases and J lost 6 bases. The germline V gene has CDR1 MNHEY and CDR2 SMNVEV (reference sequence).

This clone was recorded only once. The chain couples TRBV28 to TRBJ1-6; D remains unclear. The V and J ends lost 6 bases and 8 bases respectively, with 14 bases between them. From germline, CDR1 is MDHEN and CDR2 SYDVKM. The CDR3 is 14 residues long. The CDR3 DNA follows: TGTGCCAGCAGCACTTCCCCTTCGGATTCACCCCTCCACTTT. It yields the protein CASSTSPSDSPLHF.

V is TRBV20-1 and J is TRBJ2-5; possible D gene TRBD2, 6 bases. V was cut by 0 bases and J by 7 bases, with 6 bases left in between. Germline CDR1 is DFQATT and CDR2 is SNEGSKA (reference sequence). The CDR3 loop spans 11 amino acids. The CDR3 region is CSAREGGTQYF. CDR3 nucleotides: TGCAGTGCTAGAGAGGGGGGGACCCAGTACTTC.

V usage is TRBV3-1 (or the pseudogene TRBV3-2) and J usage is TRBJ1-1, with D unresolved. Germline CDR1 reads LGHDT; CDR2 reads YNNKEL (reference sequence). This CDR3 has 13 residues. Trimming left V 3 bases short and J 5 bases short, with 10 bases between. CDR3 DNA: TGTGCCAGCAGCCACCACAGCGGAACTGAAGCTTTCTTT. It specifies CASSHHSGTEAFF.

This clone was observed once. The genes are TRBV28 and TRBJ1-1; 8 bases agree with TRBD1. The CDR3 sequence is 15 residues long. Germline CDR1 is MDHEN and CDR2 is SYDVKM. Losses at the gene ends were 4 bases for V and 0 bases for J; bases not matched to a gene: 4. CDR3 region: CASSSRTGLNTEAFF. CDR3 nucleotide sequence: TGTGCCAGCAGTTCCAGGACAGGGCTGAACACTGAAGCTTTCTTT. Complete variable domain (other parts from reference TRBV28 and TRBJ1-1): DVKVTQSSRYLVKRTGEKVFLECVQDMDHENMFWYRQDPGLGLRLIYFSYDVKMKEKGDIPEGYSVSREKKERFSLILESASTNQTSMYLCASSSRTGLNTEAFFGQGTRLTVV.

In DNA form, the CDR3 reads TGTGCCAGCAGCTTGTTCGGGGGAAGCAATCAGCCCCAGCATTTT. Translation gives CASSLFGGSNQPQHF. The V gene is TRBV5-4, the J gene TRBJ1-5; D is possibly TRBD1 (5 bases). CDR3 length equals 15 residues. Trimming removed 1 base at V and 1 base at J, with 9 bases between. Germline-derived CDR1 and CDR2 are SGHNT and YYREEE (reference sequence).

CDR3 in DNA: TGTGCCAGCAGTCCGCTATACCTCCCACGAGCTGAAGCTTTCTTT. Translating it yields CASSPLYLPRAEAFF. V usage is TRBV28 and J usage is TRBJ1-1; D is ambiguous. Germline loops: CDR1 MDHEN, CDR2 SYDVKM. The CDR3 spans 15 residues. V lost 5 bases, J lost 6 bases, and 19 bases lay in between.

The chain has TRBV30 and TRBJ1-2; D might be TRBD1 (6 bases). Germline CDR1 is GTSNPN and CDR2 is SVGIG (reference sequence). The CDR3 runs to 12 residues. V was pared by 1 base and J by 4 bases, with 7 bases between. Here the CDR3 reads CAWSGTVYGYTF. CDR3 coding DNA: TGTGCCTGGAGTGGGACAGTCTATGGCTACACCTTC. The variable domain in full, with the rest retrieved from reference TRBV30 and TRBJ1-2, is SQTIHQWPATLVQPVGSPLSLECTVEGTSNPNLYWYRQAAGRGLQLLFYSVGIGQISSEVPQNLSASRPQDRQFILSSKKLLLSDSGFYLCAWSGTVYGYTFGSGTRLTVV.

The chain has TRBV5-1 and TRBJ1-1; the D gene is possibly TRBD1 (6 bases). Germline loops: CDR1 SGHRS, CDR2 YFSETQ. V lost 2 bases and J lost 8, with 16 bases in between. This CDR3 is 14 amino acids long. The CDR3 DNA follows: TGCGCCAGCAGCTTCAGGGGCATATTCTCCGAAGCTTTCTTT. This translates into CASSFRGIFSEAFF.

The table lists this clone with a count of one. The rearrangement links TRBV28 to TRBJ1-2, with TRBD1 matching over 9 bases. The CDR3 runs 13 residues. J was trimmed by 6 bases and V by 7 bases; bases with no gene match: 6. Germline lookup yields CDR1 MDHEN and CDR2 SYDVKM. This CDR3 reads CASKDRGWNGYTF. CDR3 sequence (DNA): TGTGCCAGCAAGGACAGGGGATGGAATGGCTACACCTTC.

The J gene is TRBJ2-1, the V gene TRBV5-5, with TRBD2 identical over 9 bases. Germline CDR1 reads SGHKS; CDR2 reads YYEKEE (reference sequence). This CDR3 contains 17 residues. Trimming took 2 bases from V and 5 from J; bases not matched to a gene: 11. This CDR3 is CASSFPPGLAGNNEQFF. CDR3 bases: TGTGCCAGCAGCTTTCCTCCTGGGCTAGCGGGGAACAATGAGCAGTTCTTC.

This chain uses TRBV24-1 with TRBJ2-6; TRBD1 aligns across 11 bases. The CDR3 has 16 amino acids. Trimming cost V 7 bases and J 4 bases; bases outside gene matches: 5. Per germline, CDR1 KGHDR and CDR2 SFDVKD. CDR3 amino acids: CATSRTGGAGANVLTF. Written as DNA, the CDR3 is TGTGCCACCAGCAGGACAGGGGGCGCCGGGGCCAACGTCCTGACTTTC.

This clone turned up a few times. The V call is TRBV19, the J call TRBJ1-5; 7 positions match TRBD1. Germline V gene sequence: CDR1 LNHDA, CDR2 SQIVND (reference sequence). This CDR3 contains 17 residues. V lost 3 bases and J lost 3; bases outside the gene matches: 11. As DNA, the CDR3 is TGTGCCAGTAGTATCCGGGACAGCAAAAGGCCCAATCAGCCCCAGCATTTT. Encoded protein: CASSIRDSKRPNQPQHF.